The T cell receptor beta chain described here comes from a study of T cell repertoires in cytomegalovirus infection. Study overall: Recently identified HLA-C-restricted CMV epitopes were among the peptides used. Both CMV infection and a matching HLA type were indicated by public TCR beta signatures.

Looked up from germline, CDR1 is SGHKS and CDR2 is YYEKEE (reference sequence). The V gene lost 1 base and the J gene lost 3 bases, with 23 bases spanning the gap. This CDR3 region has 18 residues. TCRdb reanalysed the reads using MiXCR and keeps one entry per CDR3 protein. The table lists about a million distinct CDR3 sequences, around 30% of them singletons, with over 13% in the top ten. Overall study findings and caveats: Predominance within the ex vivo response was attributable to HLA-C-restricted CMV-specific TCR beta clonotypes.

This clonotype showed up many times. What it recognizes is unknown. The TCR was taken from a human donor in good health (CMV status not recorded). Some clones in this sample may be carry-over from other donors' samples. This chain connects TRBV5-5 to TRBJ2-7; D remains ambiguous. The sequences come from cultured CD8+ T cells from PBMCs, collected from culture after CMV antigen stimulation. The CDR3 sequence: CASSLKGFGVTGYYEQYV. CDR3 bases: TGTGCCAGCAGCTTGAAAGGGTTTGGTGTGACGGGCTACTACGAGCAGTACGTC.